This T cell receptor beta chain was identified during a study of vaccination effects on CD4 cells after COVID-19. Findings and limits, study-wide: Late after vaccination, infection- and vaccine-induced clones showed marked clonal contraction.

The CDR3 covers 16 residues. Germline lookup yields CDR1 MNHEY and CDR2 SMNVEV (reference sequence). V dropped 1 base and J dropped 6; count of bases not matched to a gene: 6. Ahead of sequencing, the ViraFEST assay grew antigen-specific CD4+ T cells using viral peptide pools. The culture ran for 9 to 11 days, and then CD4+ T cells were isolated. The person had a PCR-confirmed SARS-CoV-2 infection during March to December 2020. Wells each received 2 million or so PBMC, cultured with approximately 9 IU/ml IL-2 and about 10 ug/ml peptides. Half the medium was replaced with IL-2 medium on days 3 and 7. On this clone: The antigen is not known.

The data were produced by immunoSEQ multiplex PCR, yet TCRdb's version contains in-frame clones alone and is incomplete. The table shows tens of thousands of clones, with approximately 72% occurring only once. The sample was CD4+ T cells from PBMCs cultured with HCoV-NL63 spike peptides, taken before COVID-19 vaccination. The chain uses TRBV27 and TRBJ2-3, with 11 nucleotides matching TRBD2. The source is a human donor who had a prior SARS-CoV-2 infection. The CDR3 DNA sequence: TGTGCCAGCAGTTTATTTTATAGCGGGGGGGCGGATACGCAGTATTTT. Its protein product is CASSLFYSGGADTQYF.